The source of this TCR beta chain is a study of long-term antiretroviral therapy in people with HIV. Study background: The earliest samples predate the 2015 immediate-ART recommendation by about a decade. Study results and caveats: The clones with expansion before ART were dominant in the repertoire at all time points.

Germline CDR1 MNHEY, CDR2 SVGAGI. The CDR3 has 14 residues. V lost 9 bases to trimming and J lost 3 bases; unmatched junction nucleotides: 5. A word on this clone: Its antigen remains unknown.

Treatment for all HIV-infected participants took place in the United States. The assay used was immunoSEQ (version v3.0), run at survey level. The table came from immunoSEQ multiplex PCR; TCRdb's copy has only in-frame clones and leaves some out. The sample holds 30,000 to 40,000 clones, roughly 80% seen once. V gene TRBV6-5 combines with J gene TRBJ1-3, with 10 bases that match TRBD1. Sequenced material: unsorted PBMCs, taken 2 years after starting antiretroviral therapy. The clonotype was recovered from a woman between 45 and 65 years old with HIV. The CDR3 DNA follows: TGTGCCAGTAGACAGGGGGCATTTGGAAACACCATATATTTT. Its protein product is CASRQGAFGNTIYF.